The sequence of this T cell receptor beta chain was determined in a study of T cell responses to AZD1222 COVID-19 vaccine. Study-level results: Nearly half of spike-specific TCRs reportedly target variant regions that are unmutated in the B.1.351 and B.1.1.7 variants.

The V gene's germline CDR1 is GTSNPN and CDR2 SVGIG (reference sequence). Trimming removed 2 bases at V and 3 bases at J, with 23 bases between. The CDR3 covers 17 residues. About this clone: Antigen unknown.

Using immunoSEQ multiplex PCR, the repertoire was profiled, and TCRdb retains in-frame clones only, with some absent. This table holds approximately 300,000 clones, 94% found once. The source of this sequence is an adult who received the AZD1222 COVID-19 vaccine. The sample here was peripheral blood, taken 28 days after the second AZD1222 dose. The gene calls are TRBV30 and TRBJ2-7; a possible D gene is TRBD1 (5 bases). CDR3 in DNA: TGTGCCTGGAGTCGAACAGGTCACTTTCCCCCACTCTACGAGCAGTACTTC. Protein: CAWSRTGHFPPLYEQYF.